This TCR beta chain was obtained from a study of blood T cell repertoires in COVID-19. Study background: COVID-19 samples from acute and convalescent phases originated in the United States, Italy and Spain.

Repertoires were generated with immunoSEQ multiplex PCR, while TCRdb's copy carries only in-frame clones and drops some. The repertoire holds fewer than 200,000 clones, with approximately 79% as singletons. With 4 bases clipped from V and 4 bases from J, the junction kept 6 bases outside the gene matches. The CDR3 loop spans 15 amino acids. Germline CDR1 is MNHEY and CDR2 is SVGEGT. The sample consisted of PBMCs or T cells enriched from blood (not recorded which). This clonotype was obtained from a woman aged 55-70 years with acute COVID-19. This rearrangement joins TRBV6-2 or TRBV6-3 to TRBJ2-1; TRBD2 aligns across 8 bases. DNA of the CDR3: TGTGCCAGCAGTTGGGGAGGCGGGGGGTACAATGAGCAGTTCTTC. Translating it yields CASSWGGGGYNEQFF.